The T cell receptor beta chain under discussion was sequenced for a study of cytomegalovirus exposure and HLA in healthy donors. Generated by immunoSEQ multiplex PCR, the TCRdb table keeps only in-frame clones and is missing some. The sample has over 100,000 clones; around 96% are singletons. V gave up 3 bases and J gave up 5 bases, with 16 bases separating them. Germline CDR1 reads KGHSH; CDR2 reads LQKENI. There are 15 residues in the CDR3. This receptor was taken from a woman between 18 and 29 years old in good health and CMV-seronegative. Sequencing was performed on PBMCs. This rearrangement joins TRBV18 to TRBJ2-5; the D gene is possibly TRBD2 (6 bases). As DNA, the CDR3 is TGTGCCAGCTCACCCTTTTATGGAGGGGCGGAGACCCAGTACTTC. Encoded protein: CASSPFYGGAETQYF.